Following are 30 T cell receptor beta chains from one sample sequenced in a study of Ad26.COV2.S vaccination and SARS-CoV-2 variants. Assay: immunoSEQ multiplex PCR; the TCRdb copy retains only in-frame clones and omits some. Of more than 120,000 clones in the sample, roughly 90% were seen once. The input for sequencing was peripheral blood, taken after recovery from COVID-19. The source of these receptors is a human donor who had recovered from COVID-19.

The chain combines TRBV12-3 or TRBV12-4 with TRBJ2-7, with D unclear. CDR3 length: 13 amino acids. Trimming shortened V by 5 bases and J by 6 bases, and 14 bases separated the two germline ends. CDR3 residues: CASSDDGGGEQYF. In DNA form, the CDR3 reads TGTGCCAGCAGTGATGACGGTGGCGGCGAGCAGTACTTC.

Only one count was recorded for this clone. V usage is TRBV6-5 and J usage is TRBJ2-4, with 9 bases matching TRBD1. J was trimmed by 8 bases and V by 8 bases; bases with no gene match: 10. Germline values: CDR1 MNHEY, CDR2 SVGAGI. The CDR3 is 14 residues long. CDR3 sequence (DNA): TGTGCCAGCTCGGGGACAGGGTCTGTGGACATTCAGTACTTC. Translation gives CASSGTGSVDIQYF.

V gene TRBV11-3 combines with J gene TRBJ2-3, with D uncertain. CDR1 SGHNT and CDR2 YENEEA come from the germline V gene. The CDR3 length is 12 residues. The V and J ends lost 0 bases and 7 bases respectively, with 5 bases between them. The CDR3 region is CASSLDGNTQYF. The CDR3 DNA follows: TGTGCCAGCAGCTTAGATGGGAATACGCAGTATTTT.

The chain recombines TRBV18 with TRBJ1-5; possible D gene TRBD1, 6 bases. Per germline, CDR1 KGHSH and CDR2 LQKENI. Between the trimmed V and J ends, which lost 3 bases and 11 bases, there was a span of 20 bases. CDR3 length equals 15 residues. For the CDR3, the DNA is TGTGCCAGCTCACCCCCGGGACAAGGGATACGGGCCCAGCATTTT. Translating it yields CASSPPGQGIRAQHF.

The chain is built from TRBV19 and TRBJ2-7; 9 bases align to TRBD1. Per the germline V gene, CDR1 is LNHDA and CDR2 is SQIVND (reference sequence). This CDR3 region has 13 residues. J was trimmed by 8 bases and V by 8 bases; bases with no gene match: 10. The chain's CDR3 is CASYRGTGTQQYF. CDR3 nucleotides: TGTGCCAGTTATAGGGGGACAGGGACCCAGCAGTACTTC. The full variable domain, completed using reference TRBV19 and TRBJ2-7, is DGGITQSPKYLFRKEGQNVTLSCEQNLNHDAMYWYRQDPGQGLRLIYYSQIVNDFQKGDIAEGYSVSREKKESFPLTVTSAQKNPTAFYLCASYRGTGTQQYFGPGTRLTVT.

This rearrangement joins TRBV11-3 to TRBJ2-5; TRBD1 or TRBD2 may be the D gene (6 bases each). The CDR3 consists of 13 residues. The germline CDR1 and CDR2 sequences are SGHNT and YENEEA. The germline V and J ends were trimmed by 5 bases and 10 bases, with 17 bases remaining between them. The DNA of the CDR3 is TGTGCCAGCAGCCAAAGCCCAGAGGGGGGCCAGTACTTC. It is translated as CASSQSPEGGQYF.

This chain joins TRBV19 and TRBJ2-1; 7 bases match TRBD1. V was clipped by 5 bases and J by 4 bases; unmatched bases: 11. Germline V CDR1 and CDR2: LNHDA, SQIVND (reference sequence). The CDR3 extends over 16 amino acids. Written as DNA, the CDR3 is TGTGCCAGTAGTGACTGGGACAGCAGAAGGTACAATGAGCAGTTCTTC. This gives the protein CASSDWDSRRYNEQFF.

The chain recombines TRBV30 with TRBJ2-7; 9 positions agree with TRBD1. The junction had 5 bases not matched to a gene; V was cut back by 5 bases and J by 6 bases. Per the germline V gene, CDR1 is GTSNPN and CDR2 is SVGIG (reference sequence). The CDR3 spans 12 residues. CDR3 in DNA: TGTGCCTGGGAAAGACAGGGGGGCGAGCAGTACTTC. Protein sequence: CAWERQGGEQYF.

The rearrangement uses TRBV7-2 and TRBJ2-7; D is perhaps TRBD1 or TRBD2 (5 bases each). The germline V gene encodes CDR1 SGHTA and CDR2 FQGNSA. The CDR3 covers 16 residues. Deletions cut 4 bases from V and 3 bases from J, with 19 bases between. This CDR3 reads CASSSLNRDGLYEQYF. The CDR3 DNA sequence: TGTGCCAGCAGCTCCCTTAACCGGGACGGACTCTACGAGCAGTACTTC.

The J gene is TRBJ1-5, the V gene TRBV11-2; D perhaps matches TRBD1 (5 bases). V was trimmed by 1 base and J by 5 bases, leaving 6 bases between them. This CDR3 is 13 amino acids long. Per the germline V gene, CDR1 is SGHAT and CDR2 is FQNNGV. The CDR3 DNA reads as TGTGCCAGCAGCTTAGGGGGCGATCAGCCCCAGCATTTT. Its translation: CASSLGGDQPQHF.

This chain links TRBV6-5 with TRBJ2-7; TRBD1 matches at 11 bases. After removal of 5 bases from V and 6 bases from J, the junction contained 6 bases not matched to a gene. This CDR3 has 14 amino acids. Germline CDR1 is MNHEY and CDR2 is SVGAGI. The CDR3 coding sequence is TGTGCCAGCAGTCCAACCGGGACAGGGGGCGAGCAGTACTTC. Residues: CASSPTGTGGEQYF.

In nucleotides, the CDR3 is TGTGCCAGCAGCTTATCGGACAGGGCGAGCACAGATACGCAGTATTTT. It codes for CASSLSDRASTDTQYF. The chain employs TRBV7-9 and TRBJ2-3; 8 bases are a match to TRBD1. Per the germline V gene, CDR1 is SEHNR and CDR2 is FQNEAQ (reference sequence). The CDR3 totals 16 residues. Trimming at V came to 2 bases and at J to 0 bases, leaving 4 bases not matched to a gene.

CDR3 in DNA: TGTGCCACCAGTGGAGGGGGGGATTCGAACACCGGGGAGCTGTTTTTT. This sequence encodes CATSGGGDSNTGELFF. V is TRBV24-1 and J is TRBJ2-2; D perhaps matches TRBD2 (7 bases). Trimming pared 5 bases from V and 0 bases from J, leaving 12 bases between. CDR3 length: 16 residues. CDR1 and CDR2 (germline): KGHDR, SFDVKD.

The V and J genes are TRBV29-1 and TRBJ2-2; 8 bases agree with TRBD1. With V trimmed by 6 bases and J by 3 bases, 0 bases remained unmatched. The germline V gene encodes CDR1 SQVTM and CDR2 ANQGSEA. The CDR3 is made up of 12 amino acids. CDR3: CSVTGDTGELFF. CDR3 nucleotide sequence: TGCAGCGTGACAGGGGACACCGGGGAGCTGTTTTTT.

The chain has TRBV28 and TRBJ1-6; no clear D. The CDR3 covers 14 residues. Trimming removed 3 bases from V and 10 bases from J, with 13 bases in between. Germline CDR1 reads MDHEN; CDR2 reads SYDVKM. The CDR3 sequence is CASSLEELNSPLHF. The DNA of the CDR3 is TGTGCCAGCAGTTTGGAGGAGTTGAACTCACCCCTCCACTTT. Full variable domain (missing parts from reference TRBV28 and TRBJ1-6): DVKVTQSSRYLVKRTGEKVFLECVQDMDHENMFWYRQDPGLGLRLIYFSYDVKMKEKGDIPEGYSVSREKKERFSLILESASTNQTSMYLCASSLEELNSPLHFGNGTRLTVT.

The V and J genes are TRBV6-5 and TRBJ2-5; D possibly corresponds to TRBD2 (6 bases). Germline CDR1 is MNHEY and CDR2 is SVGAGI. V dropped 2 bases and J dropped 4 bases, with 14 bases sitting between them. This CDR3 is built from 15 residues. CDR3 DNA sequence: TGTGCCAGCAGTTACGTGGAGGGGCTATTAGAGACCCAGTACTTC. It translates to CASSYVEGLLETQYF.

Here the CDR3 reads CASTYHRVDGAGELFF. The CDR3 nucleotides read TGTGCCAGCACCTACCACAGGGTGGACGGGGCCGGGGAGCTGTTTTTT. This chain joins TRBV27 and TRBJ2-2; perhaps TRBD1 as D (6 bases). The CDR3 has 16 residues. Trimming shortened V by 7 bases and J by 6 bases, and 21 bases separated the two germline ends. CDR1 and CDR2 from the germline V gene are MNHEY and SMNVEV (reference sequence).

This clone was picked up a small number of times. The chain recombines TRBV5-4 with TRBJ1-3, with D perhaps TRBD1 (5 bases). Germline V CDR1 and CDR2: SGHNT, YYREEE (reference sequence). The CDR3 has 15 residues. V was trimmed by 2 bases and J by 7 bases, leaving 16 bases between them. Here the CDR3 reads CASSFGTSPGNTIYF. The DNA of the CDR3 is TGTGCCAGCAGCTTCGGGACCTCACCAGGGAACACCATATATTTT. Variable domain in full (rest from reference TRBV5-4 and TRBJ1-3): ETGVTQSPTHLIKTRGQQVTLRCSSQSGHNTVSWYQQALGQGPQFIFQYYREEENGRGNFPPRFSGLQFPNYSSELNVNALELDDSALYLCASSFGTSPGNTIYFGEGSWLTVV.

CDR3 in amino acids: CASSEALTEYEKLFF. The CDR3 DNA is TGTGCCAGCAGTGAAGCCCTAACAGAATATGAAAAACTGTTTTTT. The chain employs TRBV2 and TRBJ1-4; D unresolved. The CDR3 loop spans 15 amino acids. V was cut by 0 bases and J by 6 bases, with 11 bases left in between. Germline CDR1 SNHLY, CDR2 FYNNEI. Filled out from reference TRBV2 and TRBJ1-4, the complete variable domain reads EPEVTQTPSHQVTQMGQEVILRCVPISNHLYFYWYRQILGQKVEFLVSFYNNEISEKSEIFDDQFSVERPDGSNFTLKIRSTKLEDSAMYFCASSEALTEYEKLFFGSGTQLSVL.

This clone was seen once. The CDR3 spells CASNPSHKAQYF. CDR3 bases: TGTGCCAGCAACCCTAGCCACAAGGCGCAGTACTTC. The chain uses TRBV2 and TRBJ2-7; perhaps TRBD2 as D (5 bases). The V gene's germline CDR1 is SNHLY and CDR2 FYNNEI. The CDR3 runs 12 residues. Deletions cut 7 bases from V and 9 bases from J, with 16 bases between.

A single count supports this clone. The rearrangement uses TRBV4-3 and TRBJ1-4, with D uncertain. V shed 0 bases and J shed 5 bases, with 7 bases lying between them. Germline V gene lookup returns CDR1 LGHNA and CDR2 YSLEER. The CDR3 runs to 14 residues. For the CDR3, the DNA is TGCGCCAGCAGCCAAGAACAGACGAATGAAAAACTGTTTTTT. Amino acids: CASSQEQTNEKLFF.

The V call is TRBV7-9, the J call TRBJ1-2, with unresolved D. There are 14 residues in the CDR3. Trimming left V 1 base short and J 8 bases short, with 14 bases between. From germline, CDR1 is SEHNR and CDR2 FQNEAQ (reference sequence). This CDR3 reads CASSLEGGLGGYTF. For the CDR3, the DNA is TGTGCCAGCAGCTTAGAGGGTGGCCTTGGGGGCTACACCTTC. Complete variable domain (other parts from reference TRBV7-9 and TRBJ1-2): DTGVSQNPRHKITKRGQNVTFRCDPISEHNRLYWYRQTLGQGPEFLTYFQNEAQLEKSRLLSDRFSAERPKGSFSTLEIQRTEQGDSAMYLCASSLEGGLGGYTFGSGTRLTVV.

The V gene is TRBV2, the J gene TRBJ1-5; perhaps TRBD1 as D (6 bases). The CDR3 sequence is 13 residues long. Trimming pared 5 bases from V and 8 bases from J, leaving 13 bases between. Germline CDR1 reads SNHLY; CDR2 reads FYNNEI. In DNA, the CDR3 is TGTGCCAGCAGTTTAGACAGGAAGAAGCCCCAGCATTTT. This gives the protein CASSLDRKKPQHF.

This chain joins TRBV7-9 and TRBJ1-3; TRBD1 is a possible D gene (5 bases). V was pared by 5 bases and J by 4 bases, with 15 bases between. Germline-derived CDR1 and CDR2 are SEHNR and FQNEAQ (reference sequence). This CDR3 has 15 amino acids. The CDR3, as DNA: TGTGCCAGCAGCCCCGGGACCCTCTCGGGAAACACCATATATTTT. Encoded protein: CASSPGTLSGNTIYF.

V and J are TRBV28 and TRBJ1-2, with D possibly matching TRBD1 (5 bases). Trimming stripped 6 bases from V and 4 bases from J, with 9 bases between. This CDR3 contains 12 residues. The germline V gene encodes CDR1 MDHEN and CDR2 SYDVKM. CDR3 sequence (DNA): TGTGCCAGCAGCGGGACTGTCTATGGCTACACCTTC. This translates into CASSGTVYGYTF.

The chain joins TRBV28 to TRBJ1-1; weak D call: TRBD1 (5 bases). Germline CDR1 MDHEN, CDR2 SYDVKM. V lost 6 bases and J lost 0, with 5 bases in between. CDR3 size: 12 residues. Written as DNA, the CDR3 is TGTGCCAGCAGGGGGCTGAACACTGAAGCTTTCTTT. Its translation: CASRGLNTEAFF.

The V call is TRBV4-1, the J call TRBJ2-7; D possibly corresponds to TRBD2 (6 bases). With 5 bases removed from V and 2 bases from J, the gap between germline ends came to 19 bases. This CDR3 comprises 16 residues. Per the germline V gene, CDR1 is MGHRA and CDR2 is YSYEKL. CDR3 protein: CASSDPAGPAPYEQYF. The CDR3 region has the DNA TGCGCCAGCAGCGACCCCGCGGGGCCAGCACCCTACGAGCAGTACTTC.

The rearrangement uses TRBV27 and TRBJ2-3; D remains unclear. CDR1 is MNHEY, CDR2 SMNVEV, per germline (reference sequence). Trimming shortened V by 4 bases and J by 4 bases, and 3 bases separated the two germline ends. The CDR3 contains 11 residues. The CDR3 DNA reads TGTGCCAGCAGTTCTCCAGATACGCAGTATTTT. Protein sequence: CASSSPDTQYF.

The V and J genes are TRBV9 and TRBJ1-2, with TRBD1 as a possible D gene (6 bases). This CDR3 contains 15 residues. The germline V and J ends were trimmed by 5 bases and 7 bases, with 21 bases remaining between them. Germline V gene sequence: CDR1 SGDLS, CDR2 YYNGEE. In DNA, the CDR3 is TGTGCCAGCAGTGCTCCCGACAGGTTCATTCGTGGCTACACCTTC. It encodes CASSAPDRFIRGYTF. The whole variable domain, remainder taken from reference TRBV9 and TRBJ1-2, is DSGVTQTPKHLITATGQRVTLRCSPRSGDLSVYWYQQSLDQGLQFLIQYYNGEERAKGNILERFSAQQFPDLHSELNLSSLELGDSALYFCASSAPDRFIRGYTFGSGTRLTVV.

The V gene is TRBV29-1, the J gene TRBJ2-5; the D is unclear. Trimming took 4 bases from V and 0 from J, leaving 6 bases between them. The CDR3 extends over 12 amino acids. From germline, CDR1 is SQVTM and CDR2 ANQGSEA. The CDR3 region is CSVVEYQETQYF. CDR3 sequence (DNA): TGCAGCGTTGTAGAGTACCAAGAGACCCAGTACTTC.